A few counts support the clone carrying this TCR beta chain. Its antigen is not identified. This sample was included in a study of cytomegalovirus exposure and HLA in healthy donors. General study findings and limits: It was reported in a later analysis that an Asian-associated ancestry cluster showed fewer N-insertions than the approximately 670-donor mean. Later on, an analysis tied 15,000 to 20,000 TCR beta sequences to HLA alleles at 0.05 false discovery rate. The study designated roughly 150 TCR beta chains cytomegalovirus-associated.

13 Jbeta primers and 60 Vbeta primers were used for the PCR. Clones were sequenced by immunoSEQ multiplex PCR, and TCRdb holds only the in-frame ones, with some missing. The data show over 70,000 clones, with around two thirds seen just once and about 10% held by the top ten. This TCR was recovered from a woman in her fifties or sixties in good health and CMV-seropositive. Sequencing input: PBMCs.

DNA for the CDR3: TGTGCCAGCAGCTTGAAGGCGGGAGGGGTTCTCTCCTACGAGCAGTACTTC. It is translated as CASSLKAGGVLSYEQYF. This rearrangement joins TRBV5-4 to TRBJ2-7, with TRBD2 matching 9 bases. CDR3 length: 17 residues. The V gene end was trimmed by 1 base and the J gene end by 0 bases; junction bases not matched to a gene: 8. The germline gives CDR1 SGHNT, CDR2 YYREEE (reference sequence).